Listed below are T cell receptor beta chains from one sample, sequenced in a study of blood T cell repertoires in COVID-19. The repertoire was sequenced with immunoSEQ multiplex PCR; TCRdb's copy has only in-frame clones and lacks some. The sample gives roughly 200,000 clones, roughly 86% of which show up once; 5.6% is in the top ten. The sequencing input was PBMCs or T cells enriched from blood (not recorded which). These receptors all stem from a man aged 40-49 years with acute COVID-19. Both conserved end residues are part of each CDR3. A D gene is named only where the DNA matches it firmly. Expanded clones are given a class, and other clones once, few, many or no size at all.

j_gene,d_gene,v_gene,abundance,CDR3nt,CDR3aa
TRBJ2-5,-,TRBV11-2,-,TGTGCCAGCAGGCAGTTGGGAGGAGAGACCCAGTACTTC,CASRQLGGETQYF
TRBJ1-5,-,TRBV9,-,TGTGCCAGCAGCGTCCCACCCCCGGGGGAAAATCAGCCCCAGCATTTT,CASSVPPPGENQPQHF
TRBJ1-3,-,TRBV28,-,TGTGCCAGCAGTACTTCAGGGATCTCTGGAAACACCATATATTTT,CASSTSGISGNTIYF
TRBJ2-1,TRBD2,TRBV11-2,-,TGTGCCAGCAGCTTAGTGGGCGGAGCGGGAGGGCCGGGTGAGCAGTTCTTC,CASSLVGGAGGPGEQFF
TRBJ2-7,TRBD2,TRBV6-5,-,TGTGCCAGCAGTTACTCGAGCGGGGGGGCCTACGAGCAGTACTTC,CASSYSSGGAYEQYF
TRBJ2-7,-,TRBV25-1,-,TGTGCCAGCAGTGAACAGGAAGCATCCTACGAGCAGTACTTC,CASSEQEASYEQYF
TRBJ1-6,-,TRBV28,-,TGTGCCAGCAGCCCCGGGGGGCAGCCACCCCTCCACTTT,CASSPGGQPPLHF
TRBJ2-3,-,TRBV3-1/TRBV3-2,-,TGTGCCAGCAGCCTAGGGACTTTGAATACGCAGTATTTT,CASSLGTLNTQYF
TRBJ2-7,-,TRBV9,-,TGTGCCAGCAGCGCACACTCCTACGAGCAGTACTTC,CASSAHSYEQYF
TRBJ2-7,-,TRBV2,-,TGTGCCAGCAGGGAAACTAGCTACGAGCAGTACTTC,CASRETSYEQYF
TRBJ1-1,TRBD1,TRBV19,few,TGTGCCAGTAGTATGGACAGGGACCGAGGAGCTTTCTTT,CASSMDRDRGAFF
TRBJ1-6,TRBD1,TRBV7-2,-,TGTGCCAGCAGCTTAGAGGGACAGGGCGGTTCACCCCTCCACTTT,CASSLEGQGGSPLHF
TRBJ2-2,-,TRBV6-2/TRBV6-3,-,TGTGCCAGCAGTGTCCTACTCGCGAACACCGGGGAGCTGTTTTTT,CASSVLLANTGELFF
TRBJ2-7,-,TRBV5-1,-,TGCGCCAGCAGTCTTGGACAGGGACTAGCATCCTCCGAGCAGTACTTC,CASSLGQGLASSEQYF
TRBJ2-5,TRBD2,TRBV29-1,-,TGCAGCGCTATAGCGGGAGTTGGAGAGACCCAGTACTTC,CSAIAGVGETQYF
TRBJ2-1,TRBD1,TRBV27,-,TGTGCCAGCAGTACCCGGGACAGGGTGGACAATGAGCAGTTCTTC,CASSTRDRVDNEQFF
TRBJ1-5,-,TRBV9,once,TGTGCCAGCAGCGTAGCGGGGAGGGGTCAGCCCCAGCATTTT,CASSVAGRGQPQHF
TRBJ1-5,-,TRBV27,few,TGTGCCAGCAGTTTTCATTCGGGGACACAAATCTCGGCCCAGCATTTT,CASSFHSGTQISAQHF
TRBJ1-1,-,TRBV27,-,TGTGCCAGCAGCGTTGGGGGGAGGACTGAAGCTTTCTTT,CASSVGGRTEAFF
TRBJ1-2,TRBD1,TRBV14,-,TGTGCCAGCAGCGGACAGGGACGGTATGGCTACACCTTC,CASSGQGRYGYTF
TRBJ1-2,-,TRBV6-5,-,TGTGCCAGCAGTTACCGCAGTTCCTATGGCTACACCTTC,CASSYRSSYGYTF
TRBJ1-2,TRBD1,TRBV2,-,TGTGCCAGCAGTGAGAGGGGACAGGGGGCGTATGGCTACACCTTC,CASSERGQGAYGYTF
TRBJ1-2,TRBD1,TRBV6-5,-,TGTGCCACCGGCAGACAGGGTCAAATAGGCTACACCTTC,CATGRQGQIGYTF
TRBJ2-1,-,TRBV15,-,TGTGCCACCAGCAGCCCTCCTCGGAGGCCTGGTGAGCAGTTCTTC,CATSSPPRRPGEQFF
TRBJ1-3,-,TRBV29-1,few,TGCAGCGTTCGCGGGGACGGAAACACCATATATTTT,CSVRGDGNTIYF
TRBJ2-2,-,TRBV28,once,TGTGCCAGCAGTAGGGGGTTGATCACCGGGGAGCTGTTTTTT,CASSRGLITGELFF